This passage covers 11 T cell receptor beta chains from one sample sequenced in a study of blood T cell repertoires in COVID-19. Measured with immunoSEQ multiplex PCR; TCRdb has only the in-frame clones, and not every one. The sample yields some 220,000 clones, around 81% seen once. The sequenced sample consisted of peripheral blood. These receptor sequences come from a woman aged 55 to 70 with active or convalescent COVID-19.

This clone occurred a few times. For the CDR3, the DNA is TGTGCCAGCAGCGCATCGGGACTAGCGGGAAACACCGGGGAGCTGTTTTTT. Encoded protein: CASSASGLAGNTGELFF. The chain combines TRBV13 with TRBJ2-2; 13 nucleotides line up with TRBD2. The germline CDR1 and CDR2 sequences are PRHDT and FYEKMQ (reference sequence). The ends lost 5 bases at V and 2 bases at J; junction bases unmatched: 5. The CDR3 extends over 17 amino acids.

This clone appeared a single time. V is TRBV6-5 and J is TRBJ2-1, with 10 bases lining up with TRBD1. CDR3 length: 16 residues. V shed 0 bases, J shed 7 bases, and the junction held 6 bases outside the gene matches. Looked up from germline, CDR1 is MNHEY and CDR2 is SVGAGI. The CDR3 bases are TGTGCCAGCAGTTACTCGTGGGACAGGGGTTTGAATGAGCAGTTCTTC. As protein: CASSYSWDRGLNEQFF.

The chain recombines TRBV25-1 with TRBJ2-7; 14 bases map to TRBD2. Germline CDR1 MGHDK, CDR2 SYGVNS. The V gene end was trimmed by 5 bases and the J gene end by 5 bases; junction bases not matched to a gene: 8. The CDR3 loop spans 16 amino acids. As DNA, the CDR3 is TGTGCCAGCAGTCAATGGACTAGCGGGAGGTCCCACGAGCAGTACTTC. Amino acid sequence: CASSQWTSGRSHEQYF.

The CDR3 nucleotides are TGTGCCAGCAGCTTATATTCTTCGGGGGGGGCCGCCGGGGAGCTGTTTTTT. Amino acid sequence: CASSLYSSGGAAGELFF. The chain carries TRBV7-6 and TRBJ2-2; 8 positions match TRBD2. In germline, CDR1 is SGHVS, CDR2 FNYEAQ. The CDR3 is 17 residues long. The V gene end was trimmed by 2 bases and the J gene end by 6 bases; junction bases not matched to a gene: 11.

The chain couples TRBV7-2 to TRBJ2-5; tentatively, D is TRBD2 (6 bases). This CDR3 region has 15 residues. Germline CDR1 is SGHTA and CDR2 is FQGNSA. V was clipped by 5 bases and J by 5 bases, with 18 bases between them. CDR3 nucleotide sequence: TGTGCCAGCAGCCCCACGGGGGTACCTCCCGAGACCCAGTACTTC. It is translated as CASSPTGVPPETQYF.

The chain joins TRBV28 to TRBJ2-7; 9 bases are a match to TRBD1. The CDR3 sequence is 14 residues long. The J segment lost 4 bases and the V segment lost 5 bases, leaving 6 bases of the junction unmatched. Germline CDR1 reads MDHEN; CDR2 reads SYDVKM. The CDR3 is CASSRQGVGYEQYV. The CDR3 bases are TGTGCCAGCAGTCGACAGGGGGTTGGATACGAGCAGTACGTC.

The chain couples TRBV5-4 to TRBJ2-7, with D perhaps matching TRBD2 (6 bases). V was cut by 0 bases and J by 7 bases, with 17 bases left in between. There are 15 residues in the CDR3. Germline CDR1 reads SGHNT; CDR2 reads YYREEE (reference sequence). Here the CDR3 DNA reads TGTGCCAGCAGCTTGGAATCTGGGACTCAGTCTGAGCAGTACTTC. Protein product: CASSLESGTQSEQYF.

V usage is TRBV6-1 and J usage is TRBJ1-2, with D hard to call. Trimming pared 3 bases from V and 2 bases from J, leaving 7 bases between. The germline CDR1 and CDR2 sequences are MNHNS and SASEGT. This CDR3 has 13 residues. The CDR3 loop reads CASSERENYGYTF. The CDR3 DNA reads as TGTGCCAGCAGTGAGAGGGAGAACTATGGCTACACCTTC.

The chain couples TRBV7-6 to TRBJ2-3, with D perhaps TRBD2 (5 bases). The V gene's germline CDR1 is SGHVS and CDR2 FNYEAQ. V lost 4 bases, J lost 1 base, and 9 bases lay in between. The CDR3 covers 14 residues. CDR3 DNA sequence: TGTGCCAGCAGCTGGAGGTCAGGCACAGATACGCAGTATTTT. As protein: CASSWRSGTDTQYF.

The chain combines TRBV11-2 with TRBJ2-1, with 9 bases aligning to TRBD2. The V and J ends lost 2 bases and 0 bases, in that order; junction bases with no gene match: 2. The germline V gene encodes CDR1 SGHAT and CDR2 FQNNGV. This CDR3 spans 16 amino acids. The CDR3 reads CASSLSGGSSYNEQFF. Here the CDR3 DNA reads TGTGCCAGCAGCTTAAGCGGGGGGAGCTCCTACAATGAGCAGTTCTTC. Full variable domain (remainder filled in from reference TRBV11-2 and TRBJ2-1): EAGVAQSPRYKIIEKRQSVAFWCNPISGHATLYWYQQILGQGPKLLIQFQNNGVVDDSQLPKDRFSAERLKGVDSTLKIQPAKLEDSAVYLCASSLSGGSSYNEQFFGPGTRLTVL.

The chain has TRBV2 and TRBJ2-7, with D unresolved. The CDR3 sequence is 15 residues long. CDR1 and CDR2 from the germline V gene are SNHLY and FYNNEI. V dropped 6 bases and J dropped 0 bases, with 15 bases sitting between them. CDR3 in amino acids: CASRRRQVSSYEQYF. For the CDR3, the DNA is TGTGCCAGCAGACGCCGACAAGTATCCTCCTACGAGCAGTACTTC. Drawing the rest from reference TRBV2 and TRBJ2-7, the complete variable domain is EPEVTQTPSHQVTQMGQEVILRCVPISNHLYFYWYRQILGQKVEFLVSFYNNEISEKSEIFDDQFSVERPDGSNFTLKIRSTKLEDSAMYFCASRRRQVSSYEQYFGPGTRLTVT.